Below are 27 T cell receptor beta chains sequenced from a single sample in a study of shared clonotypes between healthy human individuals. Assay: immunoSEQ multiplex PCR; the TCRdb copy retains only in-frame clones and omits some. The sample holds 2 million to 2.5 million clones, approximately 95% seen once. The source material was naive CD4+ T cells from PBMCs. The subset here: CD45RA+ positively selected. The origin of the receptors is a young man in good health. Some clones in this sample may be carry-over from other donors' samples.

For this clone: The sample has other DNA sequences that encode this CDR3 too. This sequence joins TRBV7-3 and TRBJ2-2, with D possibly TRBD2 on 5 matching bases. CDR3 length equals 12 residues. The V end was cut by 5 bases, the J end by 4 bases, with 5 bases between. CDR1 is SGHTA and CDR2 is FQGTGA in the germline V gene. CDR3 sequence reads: CASSLATGELFF. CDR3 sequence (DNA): TGTGCCAGCAGCCTAGCCACCGGGGAGCTGTTTTTT. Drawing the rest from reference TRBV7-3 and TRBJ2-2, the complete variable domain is GAGVSQTPSNKVTEKGKYVELRCDPISGHTALYWYRQSLGQGPEFLIYFQGTGAADDSGLPNDRFFAVRPEGSVSTLKIQRTERGDSAVYLCASSLATGELFFGEGSRLTVL.

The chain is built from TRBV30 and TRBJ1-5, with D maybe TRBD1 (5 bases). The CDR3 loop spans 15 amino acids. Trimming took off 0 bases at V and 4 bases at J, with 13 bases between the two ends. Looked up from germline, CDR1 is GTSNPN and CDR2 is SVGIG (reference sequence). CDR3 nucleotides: TGTGCCTGGAGTGTACGCCAACAGGTAAATCAGCCCCAGCATTTT. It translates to CAWSVRQQVNQPQHF.

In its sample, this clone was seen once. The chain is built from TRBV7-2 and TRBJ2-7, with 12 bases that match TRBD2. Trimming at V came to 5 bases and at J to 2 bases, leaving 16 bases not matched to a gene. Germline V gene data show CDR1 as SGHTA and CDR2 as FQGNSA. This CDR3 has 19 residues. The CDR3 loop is CASSQRRWTSGNGAYEQYF. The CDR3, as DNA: TGTGCCAGCAGCCAACGGCGATGGACTAGCGGGAACGGGGCCTACGAGCAGTACTTC.

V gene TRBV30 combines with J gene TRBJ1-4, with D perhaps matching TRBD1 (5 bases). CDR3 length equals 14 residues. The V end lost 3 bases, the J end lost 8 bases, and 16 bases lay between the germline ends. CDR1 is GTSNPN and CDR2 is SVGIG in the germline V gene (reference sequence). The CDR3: CAWRKGVNVEKLFF. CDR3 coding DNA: TGTGCCTGGAGGAAAGGGGTGAATGTAGAAAAACTGTTTTTT.

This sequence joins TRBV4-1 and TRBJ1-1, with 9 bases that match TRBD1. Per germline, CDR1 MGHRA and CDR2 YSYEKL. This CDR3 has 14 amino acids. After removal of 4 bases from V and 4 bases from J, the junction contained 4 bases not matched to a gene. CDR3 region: CASSPGTGITEAFF. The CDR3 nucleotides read TGCGCCAGCAGCCCAGGGACAGGGATCACTGAAGCTTTCTTT.

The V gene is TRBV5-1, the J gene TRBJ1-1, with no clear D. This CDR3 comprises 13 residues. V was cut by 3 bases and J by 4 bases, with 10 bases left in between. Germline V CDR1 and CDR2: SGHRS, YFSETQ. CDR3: CASSSLPTTEAFF. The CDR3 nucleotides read TGCGCCAGCAGCTCCCTCCCCACCACTGAAGCTTTCTTT.

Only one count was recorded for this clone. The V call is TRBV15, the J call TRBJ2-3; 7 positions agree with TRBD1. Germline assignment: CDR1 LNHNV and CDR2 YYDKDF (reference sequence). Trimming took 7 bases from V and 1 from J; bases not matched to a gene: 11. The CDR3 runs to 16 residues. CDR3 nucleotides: TGTGCCACCAACCTCCTCCGGGACAGTGGCACAGATACGCAGTATTTT. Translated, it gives CATNLLRDSGTDTQYF.

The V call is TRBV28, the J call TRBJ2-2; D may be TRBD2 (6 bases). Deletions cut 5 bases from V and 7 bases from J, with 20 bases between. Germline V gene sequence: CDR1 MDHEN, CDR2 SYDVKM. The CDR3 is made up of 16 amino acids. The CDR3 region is CASSPRVAVGYGELFF. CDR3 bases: TGTGCCAGCAGTCCTCGGGTAGCGGTTGGATACGGGGAGCTGTTTTTT. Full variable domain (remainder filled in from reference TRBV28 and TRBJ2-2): DVKVTQSSRYLVKRTGEKVFLECVQDMDHENMFWYRQDPGLGLRLIYFSYDVKMKEKGDIPEGYSVSREKKERFSLILESASTNQTSMYLCASSPRVAVGYGELFFGEGSRLTVL.

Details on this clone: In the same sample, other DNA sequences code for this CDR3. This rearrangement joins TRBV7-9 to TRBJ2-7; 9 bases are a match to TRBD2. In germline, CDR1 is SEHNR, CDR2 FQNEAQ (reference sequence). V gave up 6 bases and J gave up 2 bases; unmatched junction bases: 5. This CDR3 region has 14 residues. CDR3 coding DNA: TGTGCCAGCAGGGCTAGCGGGACGGCCTACGAGCAGTACTTC. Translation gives CASRASGTAYEQYF.

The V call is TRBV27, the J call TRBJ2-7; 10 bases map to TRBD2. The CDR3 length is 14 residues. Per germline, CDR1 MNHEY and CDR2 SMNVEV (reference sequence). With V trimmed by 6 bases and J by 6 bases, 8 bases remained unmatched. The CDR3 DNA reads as TGTGCCAGCAGCCGGGGGACTAGCGTCTTCGAGCAGTACTTC. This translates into CASSRGTSVFEQYF.

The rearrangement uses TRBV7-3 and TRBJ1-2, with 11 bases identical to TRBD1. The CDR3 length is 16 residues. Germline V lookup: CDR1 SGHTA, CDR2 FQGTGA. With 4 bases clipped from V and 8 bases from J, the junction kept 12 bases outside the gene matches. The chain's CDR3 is CASSSGTGGRAEGYTF. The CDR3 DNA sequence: TGTGCCAGCAGCTCCGGGACAGGGGGAAGGGCGGAGGGCTACACCTTC. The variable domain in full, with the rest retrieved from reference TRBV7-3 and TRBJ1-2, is GAGVSQTPSNKVTEKGKYVELRCDPISGHTALYWYRQSLGQGPEFLIYFQGTGAADDSGLPNDRFFAVRPEGSVSTLKIQRTERGDSAVYLCASSSGTGGRAEGYTFGSGTRLTVV.

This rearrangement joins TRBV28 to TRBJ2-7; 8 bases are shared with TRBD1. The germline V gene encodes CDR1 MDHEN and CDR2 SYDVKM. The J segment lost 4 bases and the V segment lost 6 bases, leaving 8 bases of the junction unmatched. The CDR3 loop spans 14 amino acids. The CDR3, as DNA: TGTGCCAGCAGGGGGAGGACAGGGCCTTACGAGCAGTACTTC. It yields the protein CASRGRTGPYEQYF.

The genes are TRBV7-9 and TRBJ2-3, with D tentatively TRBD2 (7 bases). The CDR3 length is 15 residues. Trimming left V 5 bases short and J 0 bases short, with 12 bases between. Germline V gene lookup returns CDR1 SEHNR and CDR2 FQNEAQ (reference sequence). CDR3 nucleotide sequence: TGTGCCAGCAGCCGAGAGGGGGGGAGCACAGATACGCAGTATTTT. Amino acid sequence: CASSREGGSTDTQYF. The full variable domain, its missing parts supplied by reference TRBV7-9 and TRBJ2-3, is DTGVSQNPRHKITKRGQNVTFRCDPISEHNRLYWYRQTLGQGPEFLTYFQNEAQLEKSRLLSDRFSAERPKGSFSTLEIQRTEQGDSAMYLCASSREGGSTDTQYFGPGTRLTVL.

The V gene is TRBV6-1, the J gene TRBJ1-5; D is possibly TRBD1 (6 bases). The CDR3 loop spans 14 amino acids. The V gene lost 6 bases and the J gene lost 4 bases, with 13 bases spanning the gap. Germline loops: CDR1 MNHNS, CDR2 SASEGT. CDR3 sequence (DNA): TGTGCCAGCAGCCCCGGACAGACAAATCAGCCCCAGCATTTT. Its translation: CASSPGQTNQPQHF.

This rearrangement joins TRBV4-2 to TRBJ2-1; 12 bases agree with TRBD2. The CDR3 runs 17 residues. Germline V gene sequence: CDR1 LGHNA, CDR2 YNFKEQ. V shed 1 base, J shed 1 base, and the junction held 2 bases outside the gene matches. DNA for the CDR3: TGTGCCAGCAGCCAAGCTACTAGCGGGAGGTCCTACAATGAGCAGTTCTTC. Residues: CASSQATSGRSYNEQFF.

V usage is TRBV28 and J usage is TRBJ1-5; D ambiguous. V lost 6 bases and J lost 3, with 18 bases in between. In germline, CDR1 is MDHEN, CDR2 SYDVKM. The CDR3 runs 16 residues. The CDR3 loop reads CASSNPTGNPNQPQHF. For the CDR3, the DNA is TGTGCCAGCAGCAACCCCACGGGGAACCCCAATCAGCCCCAGCATTTT.

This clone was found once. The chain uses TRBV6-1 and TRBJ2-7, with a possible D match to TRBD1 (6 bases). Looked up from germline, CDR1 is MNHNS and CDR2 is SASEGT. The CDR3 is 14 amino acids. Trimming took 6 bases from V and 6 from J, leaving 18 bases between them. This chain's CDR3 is CASRQTGESREQYF. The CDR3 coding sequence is TGTGCCAGCAGGCAGACAGGAGAGTCACGCGAGCAGTACTTC.

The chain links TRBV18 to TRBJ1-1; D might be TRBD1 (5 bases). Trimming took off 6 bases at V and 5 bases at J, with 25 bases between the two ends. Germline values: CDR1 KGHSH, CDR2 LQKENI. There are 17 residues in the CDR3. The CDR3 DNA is TGTGCCAGCTCGTCTACCCTCATCCGGGACCAAATGACTGAAGCTTTCTTT. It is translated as CASSSTLIRDQMTEAFF.

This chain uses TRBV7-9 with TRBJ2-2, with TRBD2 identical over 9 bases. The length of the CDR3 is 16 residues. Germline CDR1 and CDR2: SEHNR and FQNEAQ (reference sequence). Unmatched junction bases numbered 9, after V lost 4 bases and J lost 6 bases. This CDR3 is CASSSLGTSRAGELFF. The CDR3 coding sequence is TGTGCCAGCAGCTCACTCGGGACTAGCAGGGCCGGGGAGCTGTTTTTT. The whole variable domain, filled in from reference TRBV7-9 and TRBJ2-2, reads DTGVSQNPRHKITKRGQNVTFRCDPISEHNRLYWYRQTLGQGPEFLTYFQNEAQLEKSRLLSDRFSAERPKGSFSTLEIQRTEQGDSAMYLCASSSLGTSRAGELFFGEGSRLTVL.

CDR3 loop: CASSLPGQETQYF. Written as DNA, the CDR3 is TGTGCCAGCAGTTTGCCCGGCCAAGAGACCCAGTACTTC. The chain joins TRBV25-1 to TRBJ2-5; D unresolved. Germline loops: CDR1 MGHDK, CDR2 SYGVNS. Deletions cut 5 bases from V and 1 base from J, with 8 bases between. CDR3 size: 13 residues.

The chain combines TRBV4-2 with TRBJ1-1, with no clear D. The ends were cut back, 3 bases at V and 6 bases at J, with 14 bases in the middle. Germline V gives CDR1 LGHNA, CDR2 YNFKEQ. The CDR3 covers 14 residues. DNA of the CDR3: TGTGCCAGCAGCCAGAGGCGGGGTGAGGCTGAAGCTTTCTTT. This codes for CASSQRRGEAEAFF.

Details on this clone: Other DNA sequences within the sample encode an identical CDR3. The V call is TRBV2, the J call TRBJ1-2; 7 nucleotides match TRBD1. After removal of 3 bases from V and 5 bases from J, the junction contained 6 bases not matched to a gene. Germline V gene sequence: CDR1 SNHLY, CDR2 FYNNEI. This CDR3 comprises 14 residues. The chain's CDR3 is CASSETGTAYGYTF. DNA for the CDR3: TGTGCCAGCAGTGAGACCGGGACAGCATATGGCTACACCTTC.

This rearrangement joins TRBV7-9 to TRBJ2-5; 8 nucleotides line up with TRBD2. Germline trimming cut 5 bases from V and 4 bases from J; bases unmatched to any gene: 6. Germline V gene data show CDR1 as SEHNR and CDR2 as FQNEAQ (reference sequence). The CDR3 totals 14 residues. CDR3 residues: CASSRSGTRETQYF. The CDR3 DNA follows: TGTGCCAGCAGCCGGTCCGGGACTAGAGAGACCCAGTACTTC.

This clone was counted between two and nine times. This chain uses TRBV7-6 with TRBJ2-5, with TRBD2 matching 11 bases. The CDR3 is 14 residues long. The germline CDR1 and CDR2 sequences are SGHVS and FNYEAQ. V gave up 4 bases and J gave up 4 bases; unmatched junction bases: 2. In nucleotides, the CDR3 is TGTGCCAGCAGCTCACTAGCGGGAGCAGAGACCCAGTACTTC. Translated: CASSSLAGAETQYF.

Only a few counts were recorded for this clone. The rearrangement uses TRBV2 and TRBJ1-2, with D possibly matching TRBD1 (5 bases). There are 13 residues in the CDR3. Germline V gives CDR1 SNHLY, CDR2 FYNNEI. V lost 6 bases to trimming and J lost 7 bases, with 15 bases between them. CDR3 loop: CASSTGQRGGYTF. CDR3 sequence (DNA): TGTGCCAGCAGCACAGGCCAACGCGGTGGCTACACCTTC. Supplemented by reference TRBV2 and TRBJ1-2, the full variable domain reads EPEVTQTPSHQVTQMGQEVILRCVPISNHLYFYWYRQILGQKVEFLVSFYNNEISEKSEIFDDQFSVERPDGSNFTLKIRSTKLEDSAMYFCASSTGQRGGYTFGSGTRLTVV.

CDR3 nucleotides: TGCGCCAGCAGCGACGGTCCTGGGGGCTCCACTGAAGCTTTCTTT. Its translation is CASSDGPGGSTEAFF. The chain employs TRBV5-1 and TRBJ1-1, with a possible D match to TRBD1 (6 bases). Germline V CDR1 and CDR2: SGHRS, YFSETQ. The CDR3 covers 15 residues. The ends were cut back, 4 bases at V and 4 bases at J, with 17 bases in the middle.

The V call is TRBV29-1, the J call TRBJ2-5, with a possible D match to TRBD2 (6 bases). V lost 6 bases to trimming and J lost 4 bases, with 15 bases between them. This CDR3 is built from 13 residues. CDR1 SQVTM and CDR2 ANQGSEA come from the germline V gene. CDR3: CSVWEVLVETQYF. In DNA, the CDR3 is TGCAGCGTATGGGAGGTTTTGGTAGAGACCCAGTACTTC.